This TCR beta chain was sequenced during a study of blood T cell repertoires in COVID-19. The wider study: Sample material is recorded as cDNA or gDNA derived from T cells, B-cell-depleted T cells, or PBMCs.

This clone was seen a single time. Original data processing: Estimation of nucleated cell counts was performed using reference gene primer amplification. Sequencing was performed with immunoSEQ multiplex PCR; in TCRdb, only in-frame clones are kept and a portion is missing. The V and J calls and clone size are taken from that table; D and trimming were inferred from the DNA. The sample gives 350,000 to 400,000 clones, roughly 87% of which show up once; roughly 3% is in the top ten. The germline V gene has CDR1 SGHRS and CDR2 YFSETQ. The CDR3 runs to 14 residues. The V gene lost 4 bases and the J gene lost 0 bases, with 10 bases spanning the gap. The participants were between about 18 and 90 years old and came from fewer than 25 US areas. Allocation to cohorts depended on clinical history reported by the participants.

The source material was PBMCs or T cells enriched from blood (not recorded which). The sequence was collected from a woman in her twenties or thirties who had recovered from COVID-19. This rearrangement joins TRBV5-1 to TRBJ1-1, with D unresolved. The DNA of the CDR3 is TGCGCCAGCAGCCTGGCAGTTATGAACACTGAAGCTTTCTTT. As protein: CASSLAVMNTEAFF.